This T cell receptor (beta chain) was captured in a study of cytotoxic CD8 clonotypes in ibrutinib-treated CLL. Measured with immunoSEQ multiplex PCR; TCRdb has only the in-frame clones, and not every one. This sample carries roughly 130,000 clones, approximately 90% of them seen once, and the ten largest clones take 10% to 12%. Of note for this clone: Other DNA sequences from this sample encode an identical CDR3 as well.

The length of the CDR3 is 12 residues. Per the germline V gene, CDR1 is SGHAT and CDR2 is FQNNGV. V was trimmed by 1 base and J by 6 bases, leaving 4 bases between them. The clonotype was recovered from a human donor with chronic lymphocytic leukemia. The rearrangement uses TRBV11-2 and TRBJ2-1; unclear D gene. The sample was PBMCs, taken after 12 months of ibrutinib treatment. In DNA, the CDR3 is TGTGCCAGCAGCTTAGTTGGCAATGAGCAGTTCTTC. It is translated as CASSLVGNEQFF. Supplemented by reference TRBV11-2 and TRBJ2-1, the full variable domain reads EAGVAQSPRYKIIEKRQSVAFWCNPISGHATLYWYQQILGQGPKLLIQFQNNGVVDDSQLPKDRFSAERLKGVDSTLKIQPAKLEDSAVYLCASSLVGNEQFFGPGTRLTVL.